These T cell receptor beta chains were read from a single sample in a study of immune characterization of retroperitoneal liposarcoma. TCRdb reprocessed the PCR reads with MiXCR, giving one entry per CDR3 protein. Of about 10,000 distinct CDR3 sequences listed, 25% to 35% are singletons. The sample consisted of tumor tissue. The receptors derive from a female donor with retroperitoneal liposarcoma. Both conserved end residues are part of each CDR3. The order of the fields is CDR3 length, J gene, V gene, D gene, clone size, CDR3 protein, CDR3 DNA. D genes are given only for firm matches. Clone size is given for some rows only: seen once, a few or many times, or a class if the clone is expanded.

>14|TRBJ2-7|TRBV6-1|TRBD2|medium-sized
CASAGGAGVQEQYF
TGTGCCAGCGCTGGTGGGGCGGGAGTTCAGGAGCAGTACTTC
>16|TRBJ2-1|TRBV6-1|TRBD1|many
CASSPPRQGARETQFF
TGTGCCAGCAGTCCCCCGCGGCAGGGGGCTCGGGAGACCCAGTTCTTC
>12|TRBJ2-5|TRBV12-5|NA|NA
CASGLVVETQYF
TGTGCTAGTGGTTTGGTAGTGGAGACCCAGTACTTC
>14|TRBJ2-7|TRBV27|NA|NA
CASPLYGAYNEQYF
TGTGCCAGCCCTTTGTATGGGGCCTACAATGAGCAGTACTTC
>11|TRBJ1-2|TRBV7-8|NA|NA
CASSLDADYTF
TGTGCCAGCAGCTTGGACGCTGACTACACCTTC
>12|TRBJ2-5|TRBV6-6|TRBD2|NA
CASSREGETQYF
TGTGCCAGCAGCAGGGAGGGGGAGACCCAGTACTTC
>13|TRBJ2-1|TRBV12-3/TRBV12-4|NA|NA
CASSSRGSYEQFF
TGTGCCAGCAGTTCCCGGGGATCCTACGAGCAGTTCTTC
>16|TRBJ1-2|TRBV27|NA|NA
CASSNIGQQYNYGYTF
TGTGCCAGCAGCAATATCGGACAGCAATATAACTATGGCTACACCTTC
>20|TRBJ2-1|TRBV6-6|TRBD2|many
CASSYSRGYERGGLEETQFF
TGTGCCAGCAGTTACTCGAGGGGTTACGAGCGGGGGGGCCTAGAAGAGACCCAGTTCTTC
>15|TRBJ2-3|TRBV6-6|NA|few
CASSYSQVYTDTQYF
TGTGCCAGCAGTTACTCTCAGGTGTACACAGATACGCAGTATTTT
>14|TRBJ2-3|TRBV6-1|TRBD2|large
CASGGRGVTDTQYF
TGTGCCAGCGGGGGTCGGGGGGTCACAGATACGCAGTATTTT
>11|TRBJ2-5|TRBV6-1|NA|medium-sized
CASSEQETQYF
TGTGCCAGCAGTGAACAAGAGACCCAGTACTTC
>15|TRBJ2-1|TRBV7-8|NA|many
CASSLALGSYNEQFF
TGTGCCAGCAGCTTAGCGTTGGGAAGCTACAATGAGCAGTTCTTC
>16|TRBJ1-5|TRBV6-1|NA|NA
CASRMRGGNGNQPQHF
TGTGCCAGCAGAATGCGGGGGGGCAATGGCAATCAGCCCCAGCATTTT
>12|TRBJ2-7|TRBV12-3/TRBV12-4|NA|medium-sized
CASSLEGAEQYF
TGTGCCAGCAGTTTAGAAGGAGCGGAGCAGTACTTC
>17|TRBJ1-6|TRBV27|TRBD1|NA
CASSLDVGTGGGPPLHF
TGTGCCAGCAGTTTAGATGTCGGGACAGGGGGCGGTCCACCCCTCCACTTT
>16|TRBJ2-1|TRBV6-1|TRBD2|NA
CASRGMAGGRYNEQFF
TGTGCCAGCCGTGGGATGGCGGGAGGGAGATACAATGAGCAGTTCTTC
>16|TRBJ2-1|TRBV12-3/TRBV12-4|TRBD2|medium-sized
CASSPTTSGRLYEQFF
TGTGCCAGCAGTCCCACGACTAGCGGGAGGTTATACGAGCAGTTCTTC
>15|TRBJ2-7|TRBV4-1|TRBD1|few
CASSHTATGWDEQYF
TGCGCCAGCAGCCATACCGCGACAGGGTGGGACGAGCAGTACTTC
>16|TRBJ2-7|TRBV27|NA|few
CASSLRGVRALNEQYF
TGTGCCAGCAGTTTAAGGGGGGTCAGGGCCCTCAATGAGCAGTACTTC
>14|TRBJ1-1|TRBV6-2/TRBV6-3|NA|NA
CASRDVGEATEAFF
TGTGCCAGCAGGGACGTTGGGGAGGCAACTGAAGCTTTCTTT
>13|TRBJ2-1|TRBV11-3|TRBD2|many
CASSAGIGREQFF
TGTGCCAGCAGCGCCGGGATCGGGAGGGAGCAGTTCTTC
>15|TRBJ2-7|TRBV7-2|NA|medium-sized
CASSLDNGGYNEQYF
TGTGCCAGCAGCTTAGACAACGGGGGCTACAATGAGCAGTACTTC
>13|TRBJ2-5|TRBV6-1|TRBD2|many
CASSGGGKETQYF
TGTGCCAGCAGCGGGGGGGGGAAAGAGACCCAGTACTTC
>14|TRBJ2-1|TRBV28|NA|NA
CASILGGGSYEQFF
NA